This TCR beta chain was sequenced for a study of PD-L1 blockade in urothelial cancer. The CDR3 consists of 15 residues. The repertoire was sequenced with immunoSEQ multiplex PCR; TCRdb's copy has only in-frame clones and lacks some. This sample carries roughly 41,000 clones, over 75% of them seen once, and the ten largest clones take around 20%. The V and J genes are TRBV21-1 and TRBJ2-5; TRBD2 reflects the table's D call only, with no check against the DNA. TRBV21-1 is labeled a pseudogene. Sequenced material: PBMCs, taken around atezolizumab (anti-PD-L1) treatment. This sequence originates from a man aged 55 to 69 with urothelial cancer. The CDR3 DNA follows: TGTGCCAGCAGCCTAAGACGGACTGCTCTATGGTCCCAGTACTTC. Residues: CASSLRRTALWSQYF.